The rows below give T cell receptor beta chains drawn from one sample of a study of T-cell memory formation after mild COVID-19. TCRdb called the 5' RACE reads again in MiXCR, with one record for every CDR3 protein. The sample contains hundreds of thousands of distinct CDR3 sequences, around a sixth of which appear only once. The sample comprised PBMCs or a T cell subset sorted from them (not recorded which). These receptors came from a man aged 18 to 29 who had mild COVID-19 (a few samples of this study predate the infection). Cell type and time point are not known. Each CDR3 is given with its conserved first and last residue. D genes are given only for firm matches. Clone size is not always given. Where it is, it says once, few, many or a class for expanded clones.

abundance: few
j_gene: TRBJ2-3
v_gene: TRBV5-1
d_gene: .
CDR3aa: CASSFLGWASTDTQYF
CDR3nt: TGCGCCAGCAGCTTCTTGGGATGGGCTAGCACAGATACGCAGTATTTT

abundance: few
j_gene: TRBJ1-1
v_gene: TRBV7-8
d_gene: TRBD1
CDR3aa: CASVTGVYTEAFF
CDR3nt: TGTGCCAGCGTGACAGGGGTATACACTGAAGCTTTCTTT

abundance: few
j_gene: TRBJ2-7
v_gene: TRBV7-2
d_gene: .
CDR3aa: CASSFLGLGSYEQYF
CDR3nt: TGTGCCAGCAGCTTCTTGGGTCTTGGGAGCTACGAGCAGTACTTC

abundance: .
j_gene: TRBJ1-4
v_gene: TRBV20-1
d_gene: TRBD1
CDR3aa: CSGPWTGYNEKLFF
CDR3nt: TGCAGTGGCCCATGGACAGGTTATAATGAAAAACTGTTTTTT

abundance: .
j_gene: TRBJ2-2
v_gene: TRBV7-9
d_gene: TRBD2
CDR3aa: CASSLAPSGGVPGELFF
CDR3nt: TGTGCCAGCAGCTTAGCACCTAGCGGGGGTGTTCCCGGGGAGCTGTTTTTT

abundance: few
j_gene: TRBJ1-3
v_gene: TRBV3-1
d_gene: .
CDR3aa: CASSQRGANTIYF
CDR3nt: TGTGCCAGCAGCCAAAGAGGGGCAAACACCATATATTTT

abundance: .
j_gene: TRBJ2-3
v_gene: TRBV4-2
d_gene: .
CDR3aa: CASSQGLGDIWTDTQYF
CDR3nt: TGTGCCAGCAGCCAAGGCTTAGGGGATATATGGACAGATACGCAGTATTTT

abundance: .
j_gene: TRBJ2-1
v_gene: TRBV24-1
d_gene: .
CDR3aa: CATSGGPTIEDNEQFF
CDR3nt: TGTGCCACCAGTGGGGGCCCTACAATTGAAGACAATGAGCAGTTCTTC

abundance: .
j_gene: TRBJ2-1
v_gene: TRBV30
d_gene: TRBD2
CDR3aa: CAWSVRAGGYNEQFF
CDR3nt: TGTGCCTGGAGTGTACGAGCGGGGGGTTACAATGAGCAGTTCTTC

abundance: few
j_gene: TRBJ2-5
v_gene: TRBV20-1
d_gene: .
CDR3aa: CSAEGGLVGRQETQYF
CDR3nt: TGCAGTGCCGAGGGGGGTCTTGTAGGCCGGCAAGAGACCCAGTACTTC

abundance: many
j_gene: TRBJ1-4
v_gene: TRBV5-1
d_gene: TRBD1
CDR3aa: CASSSQGAQGEKLFF
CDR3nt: TGCGCCAGCAGCTCCCAGGGGGCCCAGGGTGAAAAACTGTTTTTT

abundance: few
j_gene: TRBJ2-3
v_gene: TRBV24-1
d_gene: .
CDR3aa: CATSDASKADPQYF
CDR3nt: TGTGCCACCAGTGATGCGTCAAAGGCCGATCCGCAGTATTTT

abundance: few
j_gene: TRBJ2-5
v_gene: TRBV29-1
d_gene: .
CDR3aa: CSVTPGIGETQYF
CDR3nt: TGCAGCGTGACCCCAGGGATTGGGGAGACCCAGTACTTC

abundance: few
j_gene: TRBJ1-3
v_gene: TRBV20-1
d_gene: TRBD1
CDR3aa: CSARKLGQGRNTIYF
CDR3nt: TGCAGTGCTAGAAAATTAGGACAGGGTAGAAACACCATATATTTT

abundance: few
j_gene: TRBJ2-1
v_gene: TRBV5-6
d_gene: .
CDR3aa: CASSYTDYSDNEQFF
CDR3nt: TGTGCCAGCAGTTATACAGACTACTCGGACAATGAGCAGTTCTTC

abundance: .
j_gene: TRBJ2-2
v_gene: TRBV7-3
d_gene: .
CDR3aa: CASSPSVAGELFF
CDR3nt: TGTGCCAGCAGCCCCTCCGTTGCCGGGGAGCTGTTTTTT